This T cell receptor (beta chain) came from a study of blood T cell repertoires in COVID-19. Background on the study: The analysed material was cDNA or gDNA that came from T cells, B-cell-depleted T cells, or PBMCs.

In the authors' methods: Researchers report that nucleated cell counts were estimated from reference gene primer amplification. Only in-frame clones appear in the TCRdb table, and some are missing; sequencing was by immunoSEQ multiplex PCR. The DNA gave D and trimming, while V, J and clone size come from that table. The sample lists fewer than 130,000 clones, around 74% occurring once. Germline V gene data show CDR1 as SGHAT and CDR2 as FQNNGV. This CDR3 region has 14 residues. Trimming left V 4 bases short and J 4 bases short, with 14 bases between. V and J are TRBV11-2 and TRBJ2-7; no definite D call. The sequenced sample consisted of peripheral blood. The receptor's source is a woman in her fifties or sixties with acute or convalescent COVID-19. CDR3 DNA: TGTGCCAGCAGCTCGAGGCCAGCTAGTTACGAGCAGTACTTC. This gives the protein CASSSRPASYEQYF.